This TCR beta chain was recovered during a study of blood T cell repertoires in COVID-19. In the study overall: Spain, Italy and the United States supplied samples that represented acute and convalescent COVID-19.

How the authors handled the data: Reference gene primer amplification in the assay estimated nucleated cell counts. Repertoires were generated with immunoSEQ multiplex PCR, while TCRdb's copy carries only in-frame clones and drops some. The V and J calls and clone size are taken from that table; D and trimming were inferred from the DNA. The table has about 210,000 clones, approximately 90% seen once. V lost 3 bases, J lost 6 bases, and 11 bases stayed unmatched. Germline assignment: CDR1 SEHNR and CDR2 FQNEAQ (reference sequence). The CDR3 totals 16 residues. V and J are TRBV7-9 and TRBJ2-3; 8 positions agree with TRBD2. The material sequenced was peripheral blood. The sequence was collected from a man in his 70s with acute or convalescent COVID-19. The CDR3 nucleotides read TGTGCCAGCAGCTTTCTTTCAAGCGGGAGTTCCGATACGCAGTATTTT. Protein product: CASSFLSSGSSDTQYF.